The clone carrying this T cell receptor beta chain has just a few counts. Its antigen is still unknown. This sample is drawn from a study of T cell repertoires in cytomegalovirus infection. Study as a whole: Recently identified HLA-C-restricted CMV epitopes were among the peptides used. It was the public TCR beta signatures that indicated both CMV infection and matching HLA type.

In TCRdb, the reads were re-called with MiXCR into one record per CDR3 protein. The data hold about 89,000 distinct CDR3 sequences, with 25% to 30% observed a single time. The CDR3 contains 14 residues. Germline V gene data show CDR1 as LNHDA and CDR2 as SQIVND (reference sequence). V was shortened by 7 bases and J by 5 bases, with 12 bases between the two germline ends. Study outcomes and limitations: Frequencies of public TCR beta families were cumulated, and this identified carriers of CMV plus the relevant HLA. Ex vivo, HLA-C-restricted CMV-specific TCR beta clonotypes prevailed over the rest of the response.

The V and J genes are TRBV19 and TRBJ1-6; D perhaps matches TRBD1 (6 bases). This receptor was identified in a human donor in good health (CMV status not recorded). Some clones in this sample may be carry-over from other donors' samples. The input for sequencing was CD8+ T cells from cultured PBMCs, taken from culture after CMV antigen stimulation. The CDR3 DNA follows: TGTGCCAGTACTCAGGGGCCGGATAATTCACCCCTCCACTTT. Translation gives CASTQGPDNSPLHF.